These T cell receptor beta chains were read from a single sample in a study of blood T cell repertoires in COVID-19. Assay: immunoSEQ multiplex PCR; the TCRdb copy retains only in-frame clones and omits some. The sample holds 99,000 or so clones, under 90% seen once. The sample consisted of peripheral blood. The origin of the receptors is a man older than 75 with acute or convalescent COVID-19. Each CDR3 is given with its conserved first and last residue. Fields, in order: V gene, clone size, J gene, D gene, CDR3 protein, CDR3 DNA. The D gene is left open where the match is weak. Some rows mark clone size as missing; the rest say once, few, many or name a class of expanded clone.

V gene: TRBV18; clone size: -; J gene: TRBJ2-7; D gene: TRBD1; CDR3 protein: CASSPGVEGATSYEQYF; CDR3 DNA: TGTGCCAGCTCACCAGGGGTAGAGGGGGCAACCTCCTACGAGCAGTACTTC
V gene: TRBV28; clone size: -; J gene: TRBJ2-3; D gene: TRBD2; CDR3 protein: CASSPSPGLATDTQYF; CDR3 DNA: TGTGCCAGCAGCCCATCCCCGGGACTAGCTACAGATACGCAGTATTTT
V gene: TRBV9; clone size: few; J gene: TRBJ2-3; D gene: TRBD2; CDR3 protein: CASSVGAGALINTDTQYF; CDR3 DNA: TGTGCCAGCAGCGTAGGAGCGGGAGCCCTCATAAACACAGATACGCAGTATTTT
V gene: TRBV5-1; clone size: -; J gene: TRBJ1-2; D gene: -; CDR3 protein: CASSEGHPNYGYTF; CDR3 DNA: TGCGCCAGCAGCGAGGGACATCCTAACTATGGCTACACCTTC
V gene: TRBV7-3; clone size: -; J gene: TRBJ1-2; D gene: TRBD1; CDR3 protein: CASSLRQGDGYTF; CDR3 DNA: TGTGCCAGCAGCTTAAGACAGGGGGATGGCTACACCTTC
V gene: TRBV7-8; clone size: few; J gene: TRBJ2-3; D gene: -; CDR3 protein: CASSLSSDTQYF; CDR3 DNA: TGTGCCAGCAGCTTATCGTCAGATACGCAGTATTTT
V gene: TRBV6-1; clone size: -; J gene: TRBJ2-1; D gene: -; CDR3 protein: CASSENPGFYNEQFF; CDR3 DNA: TGTGCCAGCAGTGAAAACCCCGGGTTCTACAATGAGCAGTTCTTC
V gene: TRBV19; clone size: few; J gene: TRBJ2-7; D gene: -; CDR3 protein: CASSRQVSSYEQYF; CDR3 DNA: TGTGCCAGTAGTCGACAGGTGAGCTCCTACGAGCAGTACTTC
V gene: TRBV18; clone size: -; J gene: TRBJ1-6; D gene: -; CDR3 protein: CASSPLDSLNSPLHF; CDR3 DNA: TGTGCCAGCTCACCGCTGGACAGCCTTAATTCACCCCTCCACTTT
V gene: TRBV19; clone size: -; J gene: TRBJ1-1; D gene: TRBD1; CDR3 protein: CASKNRGGTEAFF; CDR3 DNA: TGTGCCAGTAAAAACAGGGGCGGCACTGAAGCTTTCTTT
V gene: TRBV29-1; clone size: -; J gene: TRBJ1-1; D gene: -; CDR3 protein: CSVVWGPAEAFF; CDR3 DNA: TGCAGCGTAGTGTGGGGCCCAGCTGAAGCTTTCTTT
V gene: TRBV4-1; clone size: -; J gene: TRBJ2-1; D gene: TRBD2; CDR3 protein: CASSQDPRTSGRRNEQFF; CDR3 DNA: TGCGCCAGCAGCCAAGATCCCAGGACTAGCGGGAGGAGAAATGAGCAGTTCTTC
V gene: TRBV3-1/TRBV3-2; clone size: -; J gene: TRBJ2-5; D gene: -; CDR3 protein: CASRHRVEETQYF; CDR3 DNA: TGTGCCAGCAGGCACAGGGTGGAAGAGACCCAGTACTTC
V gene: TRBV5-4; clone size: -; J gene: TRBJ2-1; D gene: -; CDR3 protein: CASSWPASYNEQFF; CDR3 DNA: TGTGCCAGCAGCTGGCCTGCCTCCTACAATGAGCAGTTCTTC
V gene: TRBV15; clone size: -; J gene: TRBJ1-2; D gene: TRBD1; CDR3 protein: CATSSQTGNYGYTF; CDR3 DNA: TGTGCCACCAGCAGCCAGACAGGGAACTATGGCTACACCTTC
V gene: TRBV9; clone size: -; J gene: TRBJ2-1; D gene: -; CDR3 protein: CASSVGGAANYNEQFF; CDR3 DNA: TGTGCCAGCAGCGTAGGAGGAGCCGCCAACTACAATGAGCAGTTCTTC
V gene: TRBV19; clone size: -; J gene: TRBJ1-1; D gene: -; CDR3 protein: CASSIAGGIGNTEAFF; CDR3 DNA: TGTGCCAGTAGTATCGCCGGGGGAATCGGGAACACTGAAGCTTTCTTT
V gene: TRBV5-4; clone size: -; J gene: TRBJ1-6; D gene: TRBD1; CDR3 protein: CASSLLTGGGSPLHF; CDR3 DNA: TGTGCCAGCAGCTTGTTGACAGGGGGGGGTTCACCCCTCCACTTT
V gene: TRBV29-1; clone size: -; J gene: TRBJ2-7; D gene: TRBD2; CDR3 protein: CSVSGTRLEQYF; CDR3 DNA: TGCAGCGTTTCCGGGACTAGACTGGAGCAGTACTTC
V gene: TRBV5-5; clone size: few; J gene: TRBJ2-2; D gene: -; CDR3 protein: CASEAAANTGELFF; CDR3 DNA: TGTGCCAGCGAAGCGGCGGCGAACACCGGGGAGCTGTTTTTT
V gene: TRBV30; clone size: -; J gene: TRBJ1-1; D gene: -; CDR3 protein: CAWSRQFMNTEAFF; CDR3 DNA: TGTGCCTGGAGTCGACAGTTCATGAACACTGAAGCTTTCTTT
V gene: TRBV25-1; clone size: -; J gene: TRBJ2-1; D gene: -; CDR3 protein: CASSETERNYNEQFF; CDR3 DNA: TGTGCCAGCAGTGAAACAGAAAGAAACTACAATGAGCAGTTCTTC
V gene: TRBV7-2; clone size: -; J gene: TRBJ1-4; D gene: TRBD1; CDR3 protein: CASSLLGTGNEKLFF; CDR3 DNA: TGTGCCAGCAGCTTATTAGGGACAGGGAATGAAAAACTGTTTTTT
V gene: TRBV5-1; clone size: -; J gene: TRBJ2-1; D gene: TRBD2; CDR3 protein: CASSPVVGLAGGRHNEQFF; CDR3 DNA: TGCGCCAGCAGCCCGGTAGTGGGACTAGCGGGAGGGAGACACAATGAGCAGTTCTTC
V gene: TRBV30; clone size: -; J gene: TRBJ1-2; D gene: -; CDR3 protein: CAWSLQGENYGYTF; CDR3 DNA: TGTGCCTGGAGTTTACAGGGTGAAAACTATGGCTACACCTTC
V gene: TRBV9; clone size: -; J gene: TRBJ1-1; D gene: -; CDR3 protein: CASSVGIAGSTEAFF; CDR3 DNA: TGTGCCAGCAGCGTAGGGATAGCAGGGTCAACTGAAGCTTTCTTT
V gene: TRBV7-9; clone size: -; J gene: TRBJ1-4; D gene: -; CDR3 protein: CASSSGLGGEKLFF; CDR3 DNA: TGTGCCAGCAGCTCCGGCCTAGGAGGGGAAAAACTGTTTTTT